This T cell receptor (beta chain) stems from a study of blood T cell repertoires in COVID-19. As for the study in general: From T cells, B-cell-depleted T cells, or PBMCs came the material, which was cDNA or gDNA.

Authors' methods: Reference gene primer amplification gave estimated nucleated cell counts. The table came from immunoSEQ multiplex PCR; TCRdb's copy has only in-frame clones and leaves some out. That table is the source of V, J and clone size, and D and trimming were worked out from the DNA. The table has 87,000 or so clones, about nine tenths seen once. J lost 3 bases, V lost 4 bases, and 4 bases had no gene match. Germline V gives CDR1 LGHDT, CDR2 YNNKEL (reference sequence). This CDR3 is 15 amino acids long. The clonotype was recovered from a woman older than 75 with acute or convalescent COVID-19. V gene TRBV3-1 (or the pseudogene TRBV3-2) combines with J gene TRBJ2-2, with 8 bases fitting TRBD2. Source material: peripheral blood. The CDR3 loop is CASSPGLVYTGELFF. The CDR3, as DNA: TGTGCCAGCAGCCCGGGACTAGTCTACACCGGGGAGCTGTTTTTT.